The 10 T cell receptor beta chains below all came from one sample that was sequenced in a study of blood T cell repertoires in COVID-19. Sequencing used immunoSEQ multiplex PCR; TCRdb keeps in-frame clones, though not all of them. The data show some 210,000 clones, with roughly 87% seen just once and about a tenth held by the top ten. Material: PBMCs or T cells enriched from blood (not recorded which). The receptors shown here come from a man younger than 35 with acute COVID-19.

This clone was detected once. As DNA, the CDR3 is TGCGCCAGCAGCTTGGCGCAGGGGTGGTCCTACGAGCAGTACTTC. The encoded protein is CASSLAQGWSYEQYF. The chain recombines TRBV5-1 with TRBJ2-7, with D perhaps matching TRBD1 (6 bases). V was trimmed by 0 bases and J by 1 base, leaving 11 bases between them. This CDR3 has 15 amino acids. The V gene's germline CDR1 is SGHRS and CDR2 YFSETQ.

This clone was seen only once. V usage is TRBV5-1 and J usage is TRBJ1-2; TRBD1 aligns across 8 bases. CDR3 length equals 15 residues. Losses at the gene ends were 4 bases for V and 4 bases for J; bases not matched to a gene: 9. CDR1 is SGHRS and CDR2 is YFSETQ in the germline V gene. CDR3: CASSDQGAQAYGYTF. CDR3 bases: TGCGCCAGCAGCGATCAGGGGGCGCAGGCCTATGGCTACACCTTC.

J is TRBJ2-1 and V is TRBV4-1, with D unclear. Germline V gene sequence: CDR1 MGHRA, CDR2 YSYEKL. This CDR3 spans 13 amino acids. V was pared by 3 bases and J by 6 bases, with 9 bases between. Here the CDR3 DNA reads TGCGCCAGCAGCCACCACACAGCCAATGAGCAGTTCTTC. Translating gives CASSHHTANEQFF.

The CDR3 coding sequence is TGTGCCAGCAGTCCCGGCGGTCCCTATGGCTACACCTTC. Translating it yields CASSPGGPYGYTF. The rearrangement joins TRBV28 to TRBJ1-2; D unresolved. The CDR3 consists of 13 residues. Germline CDR1 is MDHEN and CDR2 is SYDVKM. Trimming pared 5 bases from V and 4 bases from J, leaving 11 bases between.

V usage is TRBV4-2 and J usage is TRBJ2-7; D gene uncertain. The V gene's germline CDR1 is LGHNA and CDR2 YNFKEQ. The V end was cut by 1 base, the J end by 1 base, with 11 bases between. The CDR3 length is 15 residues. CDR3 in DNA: TGTGCCAGCAGCCAAGGAATTCAGGCTTCCTACGAGCAGTACTTC. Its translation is CASSQGIQASYEQYF.

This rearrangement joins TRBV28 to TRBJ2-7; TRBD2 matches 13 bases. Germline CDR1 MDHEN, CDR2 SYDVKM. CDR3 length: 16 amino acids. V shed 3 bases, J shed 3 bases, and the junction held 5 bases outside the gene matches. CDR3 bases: TGTGCCAGCAGTTTTCTAGGACTAGCGGGAGTCTACGAGCAGTACTTC. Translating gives CASSFLGLAGVYEQYF.

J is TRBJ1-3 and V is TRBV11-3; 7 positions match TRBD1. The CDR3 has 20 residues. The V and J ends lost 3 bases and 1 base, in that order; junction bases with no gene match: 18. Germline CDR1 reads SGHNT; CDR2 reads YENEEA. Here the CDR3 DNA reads TGTGCCAGCAGCTTCCCCTTAACGACGGATCAGGGGGTATCTGGAAACACCATATATTTT. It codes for CASSFPLTTDQGVSGNTIYF.

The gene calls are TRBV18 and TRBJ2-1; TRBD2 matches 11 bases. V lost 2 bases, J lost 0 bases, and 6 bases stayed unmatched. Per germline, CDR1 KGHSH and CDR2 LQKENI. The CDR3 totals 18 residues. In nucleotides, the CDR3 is TGTGCCAGCTCACCAGTTCCTAGCGGGAGGTCCTCCTACAATGAGCAGTTCTTC. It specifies CASSPVPSGRSSYNEQFF.

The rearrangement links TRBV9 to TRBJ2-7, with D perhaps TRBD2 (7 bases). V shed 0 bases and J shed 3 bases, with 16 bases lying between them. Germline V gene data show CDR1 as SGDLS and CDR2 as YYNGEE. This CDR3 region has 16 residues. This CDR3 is CASSVDSGQGIYEQYF. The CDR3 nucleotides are TGTGCCAGCAGCGTAGATAGCGGGCAGGGGATCTACGAGCAGTACTTC.

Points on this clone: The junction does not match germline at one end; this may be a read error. The CDR3, as DNA: TGTGCCAGCAGTTTCGGACTACAAGTGACCCAGTACTTC. It encodes CASSFGLQVTQYF. The chain is built from TRBV28 and TRBJ2-5, with D possibly TRBD2 on 6 matching bases. The germline CDR1 and CDR2 sequences are MDHEN and SYDVKM. The length of the CDR3 is 13 residues.